The 2 T cell receptor beta chains below were found in one sample sequenced in a study of T cell repertoires in cytomegalovirus infection. TCRdb re-called the reads with MiXCR, one entry per CDR3 protein. This table holds around 800,000 distinct CDR3 sequences, 32% found once. Their target antigens are unknown. Material: cultured CD8+ T cells from PBMCs, obtained from culture after CMV antigen stimulation. Every receptor here comes from a human donor in good health (CMV status not recorded). Some clones in this sample may be carry-over from other donors' samples.

This clonotype was observed a few times. J is TRBJ1-2 and V is TRBV2; 7 bases fit TRBD1. The CDR3 is 16 residues long. The germline gives CDR1 SNHLY, CDR2 FYNNEI. V dropped 6 bases and J dropped 0; count of bases not matched to a gene: 10. In DNA, the CDR3 is TGTGCCAGCAGGGCTACTGGGACAGACGCTAACTATGGCTACACCTTC. It translates to CASRATGTDANYGYTF.

The chain joins TRBV6-5 to TRBJ1-2; 8 nucleotides match TRBD1. V shed 7 bases, J shed 6 bases, and the junction held 13 bases outside the gene matches. CDR3 length: 15 residues. CDR1 and CDR2 from the germline V gene are MNHEY and SVGAGI. The CDR3 loop reads CASTPSRDRINGYTF. CDR3 nucleotide sequence: TGTGCCAGCACCCCTAGCCGGGACAGGATAAATGGCTACACCTTC.